These 26 T cell receptor beta chains share one sample of origin, sequenced in a study of siplizumab effects on memory and regulatory T cells. This table comes from immunoSEQ multiplex PCR, and its TCRdb copy is limited to in-frame clones, with some not included. The data hold about 100,000 clones, with more than 90% observed a single time. The sequenced material came from CD4+ T cells sorted from blood. These receptors all stem from a human donor in good health.

This chain joins TRBV5-1 and TRBJ2-4, with TRBD2 matching 11 bases. The junction had 3 bases not matched to a gene; V was cut back by 3 bases and J by 4 bases. CDR1 and CDR2 (germline): SGHRS, YFSETQ. The CDR3 extends over 15 amino acids. The chain's CDR3 is CASSSTSGGKNIQYF. The CDR3 DNA sequence: TGCGCCAGCAGCTCTACTAGCGGGGGAAAAAACATTCAGTACTTC.

The chain carries TRBV25-1 and TRBJ1-6; 9 nucleotides match TRBD1. CDR3 length: 16 residues. The V and J ends lost 3 bases and 6 bases, in that order; junction bases with no gene match: 6. Germline CDR1 is MGHDK and CDR2 is SYGVNS. The CDR3 sequence is CASSDRQGGGNSPLHF. CDR3 in DNA: TGTGCCAGCAGTGATCGACAGGGGGGTGGTAATTCACCCCTCCACTTT.

The J gene is TRBJ1-1, the V gene TRBV9; D call uncertain. There are 16 residues in the CDR3. V lost 0 bases and J lost 0, with 12 bases in between. Germline V gene lookup returns CDR1 SGDLS and CDR2 YYNGEE. This CDR3 is CASSVDSGGVNTEAFF. The CDR3 coding sequence is TGTGCCAGCAGCGTAGATTCAGGAGGAGTGAACACTGAAGCTTTCTTT.

This chain connects TRBV5-1 to TRBJ2-5; D might be TRBD2 (7 bases). Trimming removed 3 bases at V and 5 bases at J, with 14 bases between. Germline assignment: CDR1 SGHRS and CDR2 YFSETQ. The length of the CDR3 is 14 residues. The CDR3 is CASSSGGGAETQYF. The DNA for the CDR3 is TGCGCCAGCAGCTCTGGGGGGGGCGCGGAGACCCAGTACTTC. The whole variable domain, remainder taken from reference TRBV5-1 and TRBJ2-5, is KAGVTQTPRYLIKTRGQQVTLSCSPISGHRSVSWYQQTPGQGLQFLFEYFSETQRNKGNFPGRFSGRQFSNSRSEMNVSTLELGDSALYLCASSSGGGAETQYFGPGTRLLVL.

V usage is TRBV5-1 and J usage is TRBJ2-5; 8 bases are a match to TRBD1. V was clipped by 2 bases and J by 5 bases; unmatched bases: 2. This CDR3 has 13 amino acids. Germline values: CDR1 SGHRS, CDR2 YFSETQ. This CDR3 is CASSFTGGETQYF. The CDR3 DNA follows: TGCGCCAGCAGCTTTACAGGGGGTGAGACCCAGTACTTC. The entire variable domain, with the rest obtained from reference TRBV5-1 and TRBJ2-5, is as follows: KAGVTQTPRYLIKTRGQQVTLSCSPISGHRSVSWYQQTPGQGLQFLFEYFSETQRNKGNFPGRFSGRQFSNSRSEMNVSTLELGDSALYLCASSFTGGETQYFGPGTRLLVL.

This chain uses TRBV4-1 with TRBJ2-5, with 14 bases that match TRBD2. CDR3 length: 17 residues. Germline V gives CDR1 MGHRA, CDR2 YSYEKL. Germline trimming cut 5 bases from V and 5 bases from J; bases unmatched to any gene: 10. The CDR3 region has the DNA TGCGCCAGCAGCACCCGGACTAGCGGGGGGTTAGGGGAGACCCAGTACTTC. It specifies CASSTRTSGGLGETQYF.

This clone was seen only once. The chain couples TRBV7-9 to TRBJ1-3; D not certain. Germline lookup yields CDR1 SEHNR and CDR2 FQNEAQ (reference sequence). This CDR3 contains 15 residues. Trimming pared 2 bases from V and 4 bases from J, leaving 12 bases between. Here the CDR3 DNA reads TGTGCCAGCAGCTTACTGAACCCTGGAGGAAACACCATATATTTT. It yields the protein CASSLLNPGGNTIYF.

V usage is TRBV7-9 and J usage is TRBJ2-2; 10 nucleotides align to TRBD2. The CDR3 consists of 18 residues. V was pared by 2 bases and J by 3 bases, with 9 bases of the junction left unmatched. Germline V gene lookup returns CDR1 SEHNR and CDR2 FQNEAQ (reference sequence). This CDR3 is CASSLWPSGGPHTGELFF. The CDR3 nucleotides are TGTGCCAGCAGCTTATGGCCTAGCGGGGGCCCTCACACCGGGGAGCTGTTTTTT.

V and J are TRBV6-1 and TRBJ2-2; D perhaps matches TRBD1 (5 bases). The CDR3 runs to 16 residues. Deletions cut 3 bases from V and 4 bases from J, with 15 bases between. Germline-derived CDR1 and CDR2 are MNHNS and SASEGT. Written as DNA, the CDR3 is TGTGCCAGCAGTGATAATGGGGCGCTCGGCACCGGGGAGCTGTTTTTT. Its protein product is CASSDNGALGTGELFF.

The chain is built from TRBV18 and TRBJ2-7; possible D gene TRBD2, 6 bases. Germline values: CDR1 KGHSH, CDR2 LQKENI. The CDR3 is 14 residues long. Trimming took 6 bases from V and 0 from J, leaving 12 bases between them. The CDR3 coding sequence is TGTGCCAGCTCCCACCCCGGGAGCTCCTACGAGCAGTACTTC. It translates to CASSHPGSSYEQYF. The full variable domain, completed using reference TRBV18 and TRBJ2-7, is NAGVMQNPRHLVRRRGQEARLRCSPMKGHSHVYWYRQLPEEGLKFMVYLQKENIIDESGMPKERFSAEFPKEGPSILRIQQVVRGDSAAYFCASSHPGSSYEQYFGPGTRLTVT.

The chain carries TRBV11-3 and TRBJ1-2; 9 bases line up with TRBD1. This CDR3 has 14 residues. Germline V gene data show CDR1 as SGHNT and CDR2 as YENEEA. Trimming cost V 8 bases and J 8 bases; bases outside gene matches: 12. The CDR3: CASELRTGVRGYTF. The CDR3 DNA reads as TGTGCCAGCGAACTTCGGACAGGGGTGAGGGGCTACACCTTC. The whole variable domain, remainder taken from reference TRBV11-3 and TRBJ1-2, is EAGVVQSPRYKIIEKKQPVAFWCNPISGHNTLYWYLQNLGQGPELLIRYENEEAVDDSQLPKDRFSAERLKGVDSTLKIQPAELGDSAVYLCASELRTGVRGYTFGSGTRLTVV.

This chain uses TRBV28 with TRBJ1-2; a weak D match, TRBD1 (6 bases). Trimming took 3 bases from V and 5 from J, leaving 10 bases between them. This CDR3 comprises 13 residues. CDR1 and CDR2 from the germline V gene are MDHEN and SYDVKM. CDR3 in DNA: TGTGCCAGCAGTTTCAGGGGCGGGTATGGCTACACCTTC. Encoded protein: CASSFRGGYGYTF.

The genes are TRBV4-2 and TRBJ2-7, with TRBD1 matching over 8 bases. Germline CDR1 reads LGHNA; CDR2 reads YNFKEQ. This CDR3 region has 15 residues. V was pared by 1 base and J by 5 bases, with 7 bases of the junction left unmatched. CDR3: CASSQVGTGRDEQYF. The CDR3 coding sequence is TGTGCCAGCAGCCAAGTCGGGACAGGACGAGACGAGCAGTACTTC.

The CDR3 DNA reads TGTGCCAGCAGCCCCGGGACAGCTAATGAAAAACTGTTTTTT. Translating gives CASSPGTANEKLFF. The rearrangement joins TRBV7-2 to TRBJ1-4, with TRBD1 matching 7 bases. The CDR3 is 14 amino acids. Germline V CDR1 and CDR2: SGHTA, FQGNSA. J lost 3 bases, V lost 5 bases, and 3 bases had no gene match.

This chain connects TRBV5-4 to TRBJ2-6; D ambiguous. The CDR3 extends over 15 amino acids. Trimming pared 3 bases from V and 1 base from J, leaving 8 bases between. Germline loops: CDR1 SGHNT, CDR2 YYREEE (reference sequence). Here the CDR3 reads CASSSGPSGANVLTF. In nucleotides, the CDR3 is TGTGCCAGCAGCTCCGGACCGTCTGGGGCCAACGTCCTGACTTTC.

The V call is TRBV27, the J call TRBJ1-2; 8 nucleotides line up with TRBD1. Germline V lookup: CDR1 MNHEY, CDR2 SMNVEV (reference sequence). V dropped 6 bases and J dropped 4; count of bases not matched to a gene: 16. The CDR3 extends over 17 amino acids. CDR3 region: CASSPNPGQGYIYGYTF. For the CDR3, the DNA is TGTGCCAGCAGCCCTAATCCTGGACAGGGTTACATCTATGGCTACACCTTC.

V gene TRBV4-2 combines with J gene TRBJ2-2; D may match TRBD1 or TRBD2 (5 bases each). Trimming removed 4 bases at V and 0 bases at J, with 12 bases between. This CDR3 has 16 amino acids. CDR1 LGHNA and CDR2 YNFKEQ come from the germline V gene. As DNA, the CDR3 is TGTGCCAGCAGCCGAGGGACGTCGACGAACACCGGGGAGCTGTTTTTT. It is translated as CASSRGTSTNTGELFF.

This chain joins TRBV5-1 and TRBJ2-5; TRBD1 aligns across 8 bases. Germline values: CDR1 SGHRS, CDR2 YFSETQ. This CDR3 contains 15 residues. The V segment lost 1 base and the J segment 3 bases; nucleotides outside the gene matches: 5. This CDR3 reads CASSLRPGQEETQYF. The CDR3 coding sequence is TGCGCCAGCAGCTTGAGGCCGGGACAGGAAGAGACCCAGTACTTC.

The CDR3 DNA reads as TGCGCCAGCAGCCAAGATCCAGGGGCGGGGTATGGCTACACCTTC. Translated: CASSQDPGAGYGYTF. This rearrangement joins TRBV4-1 to TRBJ1-2; possible D gene TRBD1, 6 bases. This CDR3 has 15 amino acids. Per the germline V gene, CDR1 is MGHRA and CDR2 is YSYEKL. V was pared by 0 bases and J by 5 bases, with 13 bases between.

This chain links TRBV19 with TRBJ1-2, with a possible D match to TRBD1 (6 bases). Trimming left V 5 bases short and J 3 bases short, with 19 bases between. CDR3 length equals 16 residues. From germline, CDR1 is LNHDA and CDR2 SQIVND (reference sequence). CDR3 amino acids: CASSVKQGSGYYGYTF. CDR3 in DNA: TGTGCCAGTAGTGTTAAACAGGGATCCGGGTACTATGGCTACACCTTC.

This chain uses TRBV7-3 with TRBJ1-1; D remains unclear. V lost 2 bases and J lost 8, with 12 bases in between. Germline V gene data show CDR1 as SGHTA and CDR2 as FQGTGA. The CDR3 covers 13 residues. In DNA, the CDR3 is TGTGCCAGCAGCTTATTGAAAGGGAGGGAAGCTTTCTTT. It codes for CASSLLKGREAFF.

This sequence joins TRBV6-5 and TRBJ1-3, with D unresolved. V lost 2 bases to trimming and J lost 0 bases, with 11 bases between them. The CDR3 is made up of 16 amino acids. Germline-derived CDR1 and CDR2 are MNHEY and SVGAGI. The CDR3 nucleotides are TGTGCCAGCAGTTACCCCACAGCGAACTCTGGAAACACCATATATTTT. This encodes CASSYPTANSGNTIYF.

The J gene is TRBJ2-5, the V gene TRBV7-8; D ambiguous. The germline CDR1 and CDR2 sequences are SGHVS and FQNEAQ. This CDR3 has 14 amino acids. The germline V and J ends were trimmed by 5 bases and 6 bases, with 16 bases remaining between them. The CDR3 nucleotides are TGTGCCAGCAGCGAACAGACACACGGACAGACCCAGTACTTC. Its protein product is CASSEQTHGQTQYF. The whole variable domain, remainder taken from reference TRBV7-8 and TRBJ2-5, is GAGVSQSPRYKVAKRGQDVALRCDPISGHVSLFWYQQALGQGPEFLTYFQNEAQLDKSGLPSDRFFAERPEGSVSTLKIQRTQQEDSAVYLCASSEQTHGQTQYFGPGTRLLVL.

This clone was seen only once. The chain combines TRBV10-3 with TRBJ2-7; 9 bases are a match to TRBD1. The V segment lost 2 bases and the J segment 7 bases; nucleotides outside the gene matches: 0. Germline CDR1 and CDR2: ENHRY and SYGVKD. The CDR3 covers 12 residues. The DNA for the CDR3 is TGTGCCATCAGTGAGGGGACAGGGGAGCAGTACTTC. Its translation: CAISEGTGEQYF.

The J gene is TRBJ1-2, the V gene TRBV2; D is possibly TRBD1 (5 bases). Trimming pared 2 bases from V and 8 bases from J, leaving 24 bases between. From germline, CDR1 is SNHLY and CDR2 FYNNEI. The CDR3 has 17 amino acids. As DNA, the CDR3 is TGTGCCAGCAGTGAATCCTCGGCCTCCGGGGGACGTGGCGGCTACACCTTC. Protein sequence: CASSESSASGGRGGYTF.

The chain combines TRBV5-4 with TRBJ1-5; no firm D call. V was shortened by 7 bases and J by 7 bases, with 12 bases between the two germline ends. The CDR3 extends over 12 amino acids. The germline V gene encodes CDR1 SGHNT and CDR2 YYREEE (reference sequence). The CDR3: CASCLLRQPQHF. The CDR3 DNA reads TGTGCCAGCTGTCTCCTCAGGCAGCCCCAGCATTTT.